The 6 T cell receptor beta chains in this list originate from one sample, sequenced in a study of shared clonotypes between healthy human individuals. Sequenced by immunoSEQ multiplex PCR; TCRdb stores in-frame clones only, minus some. The sample shows about 1 million clones, roughly 80% of them seen only once. Sequenced sample: memory CD4+ T cells sorted from blood. Noted subset: CD45RA-negative fraction. The source is a man between 18 and 35 years old in good health.

This chain links TRBV9 with TRBJ1-2, with D possibly being TRBD1 (6 bases). Trimming stripped 1 base from V and 8 bases from J, with 12 bases between. Germline values: CDR1 SGDLS, CDR2 YYNGEE. CDR3 length: 13 residues. The DNA of the CDR3 is TGTGCCAGCAGCGTAAGCACAGGGTCGGGCTACACCTTC. It codes for CASSVSTGSGYTF.

A single count supports this clone. The chain is built from TRBV29-1 and TRBJ1-2, with D perhaps TRBD1 (5 bases). V shed 6 bases and J shed 4 bases, with 12 bases lying between them. The CDR3 has 12 amino acids. Germline-derived CDR1 and CDR2 are SQVTM and ANQGSEA. The CDR3 here is CSVLSGLYGYTF. CDR3 bases: TGCAGCGTACTCTCAGGGCTCTATGGCTACACCTTC. The full variable domain, rest sourced from reference TRBV29-1 and TRBJ1-2, is SAVISQKPSRDICQRGTSLTIQCQVDSQVTMMFWYRQQPGQSLTLIATANQGSEATYESGFVIDKFPISRPNLTFSTLTVSNMSPEDSSIYLCSVLSGLYGYTFGSGTRLTVV.

The chain is built from TRBV6-1 and TRBJ2-1, with 7 positions matching TRBD2. Unmatched junction bases numbered 4, after V lost 5 bases and J lost 9 bases. CDR1 and CDR2 (germline): MNHNS, SASEGT. The CDR3 is made up of 12 amino acids. Written as DNA, the CDR3 is TGTGCCAGCAGTAGGACTAGTAGTGAGCAGTTCTTC. This sequence encodes CASSRTSSEQFF.

The rearrangement links TRBV9 to TRBJ2-5; either TRBD1 or TRBD2 may supply D (5 bases each). Germline loops: CDR1 SGDLS, CDR2 YYNGEE. There are 15 residues in the CDR3. Trimming cost V 0 bases and J 1 base, with 10 bases left between them. For the CDR3, the DNA is TGTGCCAGCAGCGTAGGAGGGGTTACCCAAGAGACCCAGTACTTC. Amino acids: CASSVGGVTQETQYF. Drawing the rest from reference TRBV9 and TRBJ2-5, the complete variable domain is DSGVTQTPKHLITATGQRVTLRCSPRSGDLSVYWYQQSLDQGLQFLIQYYNGEERAKGNILERFSAQQFPDLHSELNLSSLELGDSALYFCASSVGGVTQETQYFGPGTRLLVL.

This clone was observed many times. This sequence joins TRBV10-3 and TRBJ1-4, with D possibly matching TRBD1 (5 bases). The germline CDR1 and CDR2 sequences are ENHRY and SYGVKD. Trimming cost V 4 bases and J 12 bases, with 9 bases left between them. This CDR3 has 11 residues. The CDR3 region has the DNA TGTGCCATCAGTGGAGGAGGGGAACTGTTTTTT. Translation: CAISGGGELFF.

Comments on this clone: Other DNA sequences in the sample encode the same CDR3. The chain is built from TRBV4-1 and TRBJ2-5; 12 bases are a match to TRBD2. The V gene's germline CDR1 is MGHRA and CDR2 YSYEKL. The CDR3 loop spans 16 amino acids. The V gene end was trimmed by 1 base and the J gene end by 2 bases; junction bases not matched to a gene: 2. Written as DNA, the CDR3 is TGCGCCAGCAGCCAAGGGGGGACTAGCGGGCAAGAGACCCAGTACTTC. Protein sequence: CASSQGGTSGQETQYF.